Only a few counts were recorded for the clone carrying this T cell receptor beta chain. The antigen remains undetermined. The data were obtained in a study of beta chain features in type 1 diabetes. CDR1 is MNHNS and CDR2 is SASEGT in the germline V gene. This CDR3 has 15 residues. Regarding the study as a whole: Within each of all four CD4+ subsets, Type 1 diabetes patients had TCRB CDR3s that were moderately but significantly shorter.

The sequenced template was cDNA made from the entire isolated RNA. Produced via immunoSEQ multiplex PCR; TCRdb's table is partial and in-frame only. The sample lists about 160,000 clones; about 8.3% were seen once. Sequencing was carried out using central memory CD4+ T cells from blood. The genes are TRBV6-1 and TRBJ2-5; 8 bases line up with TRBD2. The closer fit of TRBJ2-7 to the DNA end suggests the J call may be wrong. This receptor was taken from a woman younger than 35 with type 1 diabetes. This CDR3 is CASSSERGTSYEQYF. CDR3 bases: TGTGCCAGCAGTTCCGAGCGGGGGACCTCCTACGAGCAGTACTTC.